This TCR beta chain came from a study of blood T cells in healthy people across ages. For the study at large: Template switching recovered approximately one barcoded beta molecule for every two T cells.

This clonotype was detected only a few times. Its antigen is currently unknown. Points from the study as a whole: Both higher diversity and more naive CD4+ cells marked long-lived donors when set against aged donors. Strong correlation linked observed beta diversity and percent naive T cells.

With a J-beta primer mix and a sample-barcoded 5' primer, a second PCR ran 7 to 11 cycles. Tagging of each cDNA molecule was performed by a template-switch adaptor with 12 random nucleotides. TCRdb processed the 5' RACE reads anew with MiXCR; each CDR3 protein has one entry. In the table there are about a million distinct CDR3 sequences, about 48% of which are singletons. Per the germline V gene, CDR1 is DFQATT and CDR2 is SNEGSKA (reference sequence). Unmatched junction bases numbered 7, after V lost 6 bases and J lost 2 bases. The CDR3 covers 15 residues. The source material was blood. The source is a young man in good health. The chain couples TRBV20-1 to TRBJ2-3; 11 bases are a match to TRBD2. The CDR3 DNA follows: TGCAGTGCACACCCTAGCGGGGGGCCCACAGATACGCAGTATTTT. The encoded protein is CSAHPSGGPTDTQYF.